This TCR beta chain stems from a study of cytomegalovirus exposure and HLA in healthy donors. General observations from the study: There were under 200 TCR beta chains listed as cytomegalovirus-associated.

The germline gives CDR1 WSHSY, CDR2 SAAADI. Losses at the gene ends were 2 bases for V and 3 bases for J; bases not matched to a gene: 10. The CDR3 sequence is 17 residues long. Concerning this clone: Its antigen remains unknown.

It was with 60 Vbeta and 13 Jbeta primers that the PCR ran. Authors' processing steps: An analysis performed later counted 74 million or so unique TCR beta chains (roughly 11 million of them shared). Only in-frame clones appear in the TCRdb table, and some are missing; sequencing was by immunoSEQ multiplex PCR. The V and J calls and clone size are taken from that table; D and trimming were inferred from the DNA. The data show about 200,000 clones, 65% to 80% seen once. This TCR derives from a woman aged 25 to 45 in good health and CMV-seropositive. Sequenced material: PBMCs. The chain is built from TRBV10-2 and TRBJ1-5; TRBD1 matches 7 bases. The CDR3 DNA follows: TGCGCCAGCAGTGAGCCGACCGGGACAGATCTCAATCAGCCCCAGCATTTT. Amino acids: CASSEPTGTDLNQPQHF.